This entry describes one T cell receptor (beta chain). Its antigen is not identified. Produced via immunoSEQ multiplex PCR; TCRdb's table is partial and in-frame only. Among tens of thousands of clones listed, more than 70% were seen once. This entry belongs to a study of CD4 T cells in relation to SARS-CoV-2 and coronaviruses. CDR1 and CDR2 from the germline V gene are MDHEN and SYDVKM. Trimming took 7 bases from V and 1 from J; bases not matched to a gene: 4. The CDR3 contains 13 residues. Before the COVID-19 pandemic, during about 2010-2018, CD4+ T cells were taken from unexposed donors. After roughly ten days of culture, CD4+ T cells were isolated. Half the medium was replaced with IL-2 medium on days 3 and 7.

The sequenced material came from CD4+ T cells from PBMCs, cultured in vitro. The sequence came from a human donor in good health. The rearrangement links TRBV28 to TRBJ2-7; 7 bases line up with TRBD1. CDR3 sequence reads: CASMEDRSYEQYF. CDR3 sequence (DNA): TGTGCCAGCATGGAGGACAGGTCCTACGAGCAGTACTTC.